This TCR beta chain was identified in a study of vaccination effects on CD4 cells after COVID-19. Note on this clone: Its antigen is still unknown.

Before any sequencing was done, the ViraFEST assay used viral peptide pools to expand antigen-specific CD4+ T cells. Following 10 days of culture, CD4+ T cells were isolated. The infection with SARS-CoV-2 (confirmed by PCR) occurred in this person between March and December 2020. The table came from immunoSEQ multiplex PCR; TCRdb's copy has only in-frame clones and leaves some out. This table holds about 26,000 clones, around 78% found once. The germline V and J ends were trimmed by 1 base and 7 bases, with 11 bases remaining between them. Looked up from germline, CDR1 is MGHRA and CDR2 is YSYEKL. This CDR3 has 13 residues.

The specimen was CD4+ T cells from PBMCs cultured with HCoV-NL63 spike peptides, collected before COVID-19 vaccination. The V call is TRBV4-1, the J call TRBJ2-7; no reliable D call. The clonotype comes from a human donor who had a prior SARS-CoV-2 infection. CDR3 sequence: CASSQVGVGEQYF. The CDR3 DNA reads TGCGCCAGCAGCCAAGTTGGGGTGGGGGAGCAGTACTTC.